The rows below give T cell receptor beta chains drawn from one sample of a study of OX40 agonist ivuxolimab in advanced cancers. Profiled with immunoSEQ multiplex PCR; TCRdb holds only in-frame clones, not every one. In the table there are over 100,000 clones, 85% to 95% of which are singletons. The material was CD4+ or CD8+ T cells sorted from blood, obtained in a trial of the OX40 agonist ivuxolimab. The origin of the receptors is an adult with an advanced solid tumor such as melanoma, head and neck, liver or kidney cancer. The CDR3 runs from the conserved cysteine through the conserved F or W. Each record gives: CDR3 protein, CDR3 DNA, J gene, clone size, V gene, D gene. The D gene is left open where the match is weak. Expanded clones get a size class; other rows say once, few or many, or leave the size out.

CASSVGIGQANTEAFF | TGTGCCAGCAGCGTAGGAATTGGACAGGCGAACACTGAAGCTTTCTTT | TRBJ1-1 | . | TRBV9 | TRBD1
CASSLLGSTNEKLFF | TGTGCCAGCAGCTTGTTAGGGTCAACTAATGAAAAACTGTTTTTT | TRBJ1-4 | once | TRBV5-6 | .
CASSLGGAGNGNTIYF | TGTGCCAGCAGCCTAGGGGGAGCGGGGAATGGAAACACCATATATTTT | TRBJ1-3 | . | TRBV7-2 | .
CASSQEAADPGTEAFF | TGTGCCAGCAGCCAAGAAGCGGCAGACCCAGGGACTGAAGCTTTCTTT | TRBJ1-1 | . | TRBV4-2 | .
CASSSPGTGYEQYF | TGTGCCAGCAGTAGTCCCGGGACAGGGTACGAGCAGTACTTC | TRBJ2-7 | . | TRBV6-1 | TRBD1
CASSLAASGRFGTQYF | TGTGCCAGCAGCTTAGCGGCTAGCGGGAGATTCGGGACCCAGTACTTC | TRBJ2-5 | . | TRBV7-6 | TRBD2
CACGDRSNTGELFF | TGTGCCTGCGGAGACAGGTCGAACACCGGGGAGCTGTTTTTT | TRBJ2-2 | . | TRBV30 | .
CASSPAVGASGANVLTF | TGTGCCAGCTCTCCCGCCGTGGGGGCGTCTGGGGCCAACGTCCTGACTTTC | TRBJ2-6 | . | TRBV18 | .
CASSQVEGPSLNTEAFF | TGTGCCAGCAGCCAAGTAGAAGGTCCCAGTTTGAACACTGAAGCTTTCTTT | TRBJ1-1 | . | TRBV4-2 | .
CASSPRGLNTEAFF | TGTGCCAGCAGCCCGAGGGGGTTGAACACTGAAGCTTTCTTT | TRBJ1-1 | . | TRBV9 | .
CAIRAQGTGELFF | TGTGCCATCAGAGCTCAGGGTACCGGGGAGCTGTTTTTT | TRBJ2-2 | . | TRBV10-3 | .
CASSDPPGYTQYF | TGTGCCAGCAGTGACCCCCCTGGATATACGCAGTATTTT | TRBJ2-3 | once | TRBV28 | .
CASTPGQGILETQYF | TGCGCCAGCACCCCGGGACAGGGTATATTAGAGACCCAGTACTTC | TRBJ2-5 | . | TRBV5-1 | TRBD1
CASSFLNEQFF | TGTGCCAGCAGCTTTCTCAATGAGCAGTTCTTC | TRBJ2-1 | once | TRBV7-9 | .
CASSLAPGGLQHF | TGTGCCAGCAGCTTGGCCCCAGGGGGCCTCCAGCATTTT | TRBJ1-5 | once | TRBV5-6 | TRBD1
CASSLRAGGSRSGPRSGYNEQFF | TGTGCCAGCAGCTTAAGGGCAGGGGGCTCACGCTCGGGCCCACGCTCGGGCTACAATGAGCAGTTCTTC | TRBJ2-1 | once | TRBV7-3 | TRBD1
CASRGSYPLYEQYF | TGTGCCAGCAGAGGGTCCTACCCACTCTACGAGCAGTACTTC | TRBJ2-7 | . | TRBV6-1 | .
CASSQGSPVVRGEFF | TGTGCCAGCAGCCAAGGTTCCCCGGTAGTCAGAGGGGAGTTCTTC | TRBJ2-1 | . | TRBV14 | .
CASSLKGTGGFQGGYTF | TGTGCCAGCAGCTTAAAAGGGACAGGGGGCTTTCAAGGTGGCTACACCTTC | TRBJ1-2 | . | TRBV7-3 | TRBD1
CASSTTGSSYEQYF | TGTGCCAGTAGTACGACAGGAAGCTCCTACGAGCAGTACTTC | TRBJ2-7 | . | TRBV19 | .
CASSLGTGELFF | TGTGCCAGCAGCTTAGGCACCGGGGAGCTGTTTTTT | TRBJ2-2 | . | TRBV7-7 | .
CASSWGAGETQYF | TGTGCCAGTAGTTGGGGGGCGGGAGAGACCCAGTACTTC | TRBJ2-5 | once | TRBV19 | .
CASRFSYNEQFF | TGTGCCAGCAGGTTCTCCTACAATGAGCAGTTCTTC | TRBJ2-1 | . | TRBV6-5 | .
CASSSANHGTDTQYF | TGCGCCAGCAGCTCGGCAAACCACGGCACAGATACGCAGTATTTT | TRBJ2-3 | . | TRBV5-1 | .
CASSLGQGRTGQFF | TGTGCCAGCAGCTTAGGACAGGGGAGGACTGGGCAGTTCTTC | TRBJ2-1 | . | TRBV7-6 | TRBD1
CASSPGTDEKLFF | TGCGCCAGCAGCCCCGGGACGGATGAAAAACTGTTTTTT | TRBJ1-4 | . | TRBV5-1 | .
CASSTDYNTDTQYF | TGTGCCAGCAGTACCGACTATAACACAGATACGCAGTATTTT | TRBJ2-3 | . | TRBV2 | .
CASSPQGHEQYF | TGTGCCAGCTCTCCTCAGGGCCACGAGCAGTACTTC | TRBJ2-7 | . | TRBV18 | .
CASIPRPGKSEAFF | TGTGCCAGCATCCCGAGGCCAGGGAAGAGCGAAGCTTTCTTT | TRBJ1-1 | once | TRBV6-1 | .
CASSPRGERITDTQYF | TGTGCCAGCAGCCCCCGGGGTGAGCGGATCACAGATACGCAGTATTTT | TRBJ2-3 | . | TRBV9 | .
CASRTGTLNTEAFF | TGTGCCAGCAGAACAGGGACCCTGAACACTGAAGCTTTCTTT | TRBJ1-1 | few | TRBV6-1 | .
CASSPQETQYF | TGTGCCAGCTCACCGCAAGAGACCCAGTACTTC | TRBJ2-5 | . | TRBV18 | .
CASSLAGTVPLQETQYF | TGTGCCAGCAGCTTAGCCGGGACCGTCCCTCTTCAAGAGACCCAGTACTTC | TRBJ2-5 | once | TRBV7-8 | .
CASRESGWVETQYF | TGTGCCAGCAGGGAGTCGGGGTGGGTAGAGACCCAGTACTTC | TRBJ2-5 | . | TRBV28 | .
CASTGAGGINEQFF | TGTGCCAGCACGGGAGCGGGAGGAATCAATGAGCAGTTCTTC | TRBJ2-1 | . | TRBV6-1 | TRBD2
CASSPGRGVETQYF | TGTGCCAGCTCACCGGGCAGGGGAGTTGAGACCCAGTACTTC | TRBJ2-5 | . | TRBV18 | .
CASSSPVGAVNTEAFF | TGTGCCAGCAGCTCCCCGGTGGGGGCTGTGAACACTGAAGCTTTCTTT | TRBJ1-1 | . | TRBV7-8 | .
CASSVNALAGDGELFF | TGCGCCAGCAGCGTAAACGCCTTAGCCGGGGACGGGGAGCTGTTTTTT | TRBJ2-2 | . | TRBV5-1 | .
CASSLSGSTNTEAFF | TGTGCCAGCAGCTTATCGGGATCAACAAACACTGAAGCTTTCTTT | TRBJ1-1 | . | TRBV7-2 | .
CASSVSSTRGNTGELFF | TGTGCCAGCAGCGTCTCGTCGACTAGAGGGAACACCGGGGAGCTGTTTTTT | TRBJ2-2 | . | TRBV9 | .
CASSLGTGQGQPQHF | TGTGCCAGCAGCTTGGGTACAGGGCAAGGGCAGCCCCAGCATTTT | TRBJ1-5 | . | TRBV5-4 | .
CASSDRGLGETQYF | TGTGCCAGCAGTGACAGGGGGCTGGGAGAGACCCAGTACTTC | TRBJ2-5 | once | TRBV6-1 | TRBD1
CASSEYPGTANEKLFF | TGTGCCAGCAGCGAATACCCCGGGACAGCTAATGAAAAACTGTTTTTT | TRBJ1-4 | . | TRBV21-1 | .